This T cell receptor beta chain was sequenced for a study of CD8+ T cells in alopecia areata. Notes on the study in general: Greater clonality was observed in lesional scalp samples, especially alopecia totalis/universalis, versus normal scalp. Scalp sequencing captures resident alphabeta T cells of normal skin too.

This clone showed up just a few times. As yet, its antigen is unknown. Sequencing templates came from extracted RNA that was reverse transcribed into cDNA. Measured with immunoSEQ multiplex PCR; TCRdb has only the in-frame clones, and not every one. The sample yields 200,000 or so clones, more than 55% seen once. Per the germline V gene, CDR1 is MNHEY and CDR2 is SVGAGI. The CDR3 has 15 residues. V shed 0 bases and J shed 9 bases, with 15 bases lying between them. CD4+ and CD8+ T cells were sorted from PBMCs. This TCR was recovered from a human donor in good health. The source material was CD8+ T cells sorted from blood. The V gene is TRBV6-5, the J gene TRBJ1-5; TRBD1 might be the D (5 bases). Here the CDR3 DNA reads TGTGCCAGCAGTTACTCTGGGACGGGACGGGGGCCCCAGCATTTT. This translates into CASSYSGTGRGPQHF.